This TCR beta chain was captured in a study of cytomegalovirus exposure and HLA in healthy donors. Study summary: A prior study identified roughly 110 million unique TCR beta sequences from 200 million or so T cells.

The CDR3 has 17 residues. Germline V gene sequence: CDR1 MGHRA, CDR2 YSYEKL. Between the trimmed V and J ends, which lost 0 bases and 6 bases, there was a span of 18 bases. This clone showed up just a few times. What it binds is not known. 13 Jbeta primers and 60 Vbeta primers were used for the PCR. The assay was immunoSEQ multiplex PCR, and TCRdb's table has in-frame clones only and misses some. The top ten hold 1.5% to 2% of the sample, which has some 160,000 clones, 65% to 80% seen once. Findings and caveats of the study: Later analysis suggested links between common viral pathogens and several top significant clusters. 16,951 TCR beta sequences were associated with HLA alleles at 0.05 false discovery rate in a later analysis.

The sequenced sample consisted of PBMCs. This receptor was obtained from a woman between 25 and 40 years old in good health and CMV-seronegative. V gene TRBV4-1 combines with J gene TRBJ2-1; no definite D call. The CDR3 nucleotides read TGCGCCAGCAGCCAAGACCCGACTCTAAAAGTCGGCAATGAGCAGTTCTTC. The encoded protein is CASSQDPTLKVGNEQFF.